The rows below give T cell receptor beta chains drawn from one sample of a study of cytomegalovirus exposure and HLA in healthy donors. Clones were sequenced by immunoSEQ multiplex PCR, and TCRdb holds only the in-frame ones, with some missing. The sample has fewer than 200,000 clones, about 90% seen once; the top ten hold about 0.24%. Input material: PBMCs. The receptors stem from a girl less than two years old in good health and CMV-seronegative. Both conserved end residues are part of each CDR3. A D gene is named only where the DNA matches it firmly. Size is omitted from some rows. Given values are once, few, many or a class for expanded clones.

clone size	J gene	V gene	D gene	CDR3 protein	CDR3 DNA
NA	TRBJ2-7	TRBV29-1	TRBD2	CSVVHSGLAGTYEQYF	TGCAGCGTTGTACACTCGGGACTAGCGGGGACCTACGAGCAGTACTTC
NA	TRBJ1-1	TRBV18	TRBD1	CASSLTGDTEAFF	TGTGCCAGCTCATTGACAGGGGACACTGAAGCTTTCTTT
NA	TRBJ2-5	TRBV2	TRBD1	CASRVAGGETQYF	TGTGCCAGCAGGGTCGCAGGGGGAGAGACCCAGTACTTC
NA	TRBJ1-1	TRBV12-1	NA	CASSFGRTEAFF	TGTGCCAGCAGCTTTGGGCGGACAGAAGCTTTCTTT
NA	TRBJ2-5	TRBV4-2	NA	CASSQEGFQGKGETQYF	TGTGCCAGCAGCCAAGAAGGGTTCCAGGGGAAGGGAGAGACCCAGTACTTC
NA	TRBJ2-1	TRBV7-9	NA	CASSLSSGNEQFF	TGTGCCAGCAGCTTAAGCTCCGGGAATGAGCAGTTCTTC
NA	TRBJ1-5	TRBV4-1	NA	CASSQDTGSGQPQHF	TGCGCCAGCAGCCAAGATACCGGTTCGGGTCAGCCCCAGCATTTT
NA	TRBJ2-3	TRBV27	NA	CASSLSIQGPSTDTQYF	TGTGCCAGCAGTTTATCGATACAGGGCCCTAGCACAGATACGCAGTATTTT
NA	TRBJ2-2	TRBV7-8	TRBD2	CASSPGSAGGTGELFF	TGTGCCAGCAGCCCGGGTTCTGCGGGAGGCACCGGGGAGCTGTTTTTT
NA	TRBJ2-3	TRBV20-1	NA	CKPLADTQYF	TGCAAGCCGCTAGCAGATACGCAGTATTTT
NA	TRBJ2-5	TRBV2	NA	CASSEWTDQETQYF	TGTGCCAGCAGTGAATGGACAGACCAAGAGACCCAGTACTTC
NA	TRBJ2-1	TRBV9	NA	CASSVTNEQFF	TGTGCCAGCAGCGTTACAAATGAGCAGTTCTTC
few	TRBJ2-3	TRBV12-5	TRBD2	CATRTRGTTGTDTQYF	TGTGCTACCCGTACCCGGGGGACTACGGGCACAGATACGCAGTATTTT
NA	TRBJ2-7	TRBV6-1	TRBD2	CASPKAGGRREQYF	TGTGCCAGCCCTAAGGCGGGGGGGCGTCGCGAGCAGTACTTC
NA	TRBJ2-2	TRBV6-6	NA	CASSYGQRGTGELFF	TGTGCCAGCAGTTACGGGCAGAGAGGGACCGGGGAGCTGTTTTTT
NA	TRBJ1-2	TRBV19	NA	CASKSAARQNYGYTF	TGTGCCAGTAAGAGCGCAGCGCGACAGAACTATGGCTACACCTTC
NA	TRBJ2-1	TRBV5-1	TRBD2	CASTPPGLAGGKSNEQFF	TGCGCCAGCACACCACCGGGACTAGCGGGGGGGAAAAGCAATGAGCAGTTCTTC
NA	TRBJ2-3	TRBV19	TRBD2	CASSPGLAGLGDTQYF	TGTGCCAGTAGTCCGGGACTAGCGGGCCTAGGTGATACGCAGTATTTT
few	TRBJ2-1	TRBV6-5	NA	CASSSVGTRGQFF	TGTGCCAGCAGTTCCGTCGGGACAAGGGGGCAGTTCTTC
NA	TRBJ1-2	TRBV7-3	NA	CASSLDPDYGYTF	TGTGCCAGCAGCTTAGATCCAGACTATGGCTACACCTTC
NA	TRBJ1-1	TRBV6-5	NA	CASRSTVNTEAFF	TGTGCCAGCAGATCAACAGTGAACACTGAAGCTTTCTTT
NA	TRBJ2-5	TRBV5-4	TRBD2	CASSSAGGPETQYF	TGTGCCAGCAGCTCAGCGGGGGGGCCTGAGACCCAGTACTTC
once	TRBJ2-3	TRBV18	TRBD2	CASSPYRLAGGPQIIPPSTDTQYF	TGTGCCAGCTCACCATATCGACTAGCGGGAGGGCCCCAGATAATCCCCCCCAGCACAGATACGCAGTATTTT
NA	TRBJ1-2	TRBV6-6	NA	CATKTGQLYGYTF	TGTGCCACCAAAACCGGACAGCTATATGGCTACACCTTC
NA	TRBJ2-7	TRBV2	NA	CASSEVGREYEQYF	TGTGCCAGCAGTGAAGTGGGGCGAGAATACGAGCAGTACTTC
NA	TRBJ2-5	TRBV2	TRBD1	CASRGSVGQGLRETQYF	TGTGCCAGCAGGGGGTCCGTGGGACAGGGGTTGAGAGAGACCCAGTACTTC
NA	TRBJ1-2	TRBV2	TRBD1	CASSGDRGVYGYTF	TGTGCCAGCAGTGGGGACAGGGGCGTCTATGGCTACACCTTC
NA	TRBJ2-1	TRBV4-1	TRBD2	CASSLRAGGIHNEQFF	TGCGCCAGCAGCCTTAGAGCGGGGGGCATACACAATGAGCAGTTCTTC
NA	TRBJ2-5	TRBV7-9	NA	CASTWRAGETQYF	TGTGCCAGCACTTGGAGGGCCGGGGAGACCCAGTACTTC
NA	TRBJ2-3	TRBV7-2	NA	CASSLTGAPGDTQYF	TGTGCCAGCAGCTTAACGGGAGCCCCGGGAGATACGCAGTATTTT
NA	TRBJ2-2	TRBV27	NA	CASSFSTGELFF	TGTGCCAGCAGTTTCAGCACCGGGGAGCTGTTTTTT
NA	TRBJ2-3	TRBV5-1	NA	CASSLAEGRVTDTQYF	TGCGCCAGCAGCTTGGCGGAGGGACGTGTCACAGATACGCAGTATTTT
NA	TRBJ1-6	TRBV30	TRBD1	CAWSEGAGYSPLHF	TGTGCCTGGAGTGAGGGGGCGGGGTACTCACCCCTCCACTTT
NA	TRBJ1-2	TRBV5-1	NA	CASSFIPRSSNYGYTF	TGCGCCAGCAGCTTCATCCCCAGAAGTTCTAACTATGGCTACACCTTC
NA	TRBJ2-1	TRBV5-1	TRBD2	CASSSRTSGAYNEQFF	TGCGCCAGCAGCTCCCGGACTAGCGGGGCATACAATGAGCAGTTCTTC
NA	TRBJ1-5	TRBV29-1	TRBD1	CSVRDSYNQPQHF	TGCAGCGTGAGGGACAGTTACAATCAGCCCCAGCATTTT
NA	TRBJ1-6	TRBV6-1	NA	CASSEVTGGPNSPLHF	TGTGCCAGCAGTGAAGTGACAGGTGGGCCAAATTCACCCCTCCACTTT
NA	TRBJ1-1	TRBV27	NA	CASWTITGRRNTEAFF	TGTGCCAGCTGGACCATCACAGGGCGGAGGAACACTGAAGCTTTCTTT
NA	TRBJ2-7	TRBV4-2	NA	CASSQSFDSPPYEQYF	TGTGCCAGCAGCCAGAGCTTCGACTCGCCTCCCTACGAGCAGTACTTC
NA	TRBJ1-1	TRBV25-1	TRBD1	CASSEQGGITEAFF	TGTGCCAGCAGTGAACAGGGGGGTATCACTGAAGCTTTCTTT
few	TRBJ1-4	TRBV27	NA	CASKPSGRGREKLFF	TGTGCCAGCAAACCATCGGGCAGGGGACGTGAAAAACTGTTTTTT
NA	TRBJ2-5	TRBV5-6	NA	CASSLAVTEETQYF	TGTGCCAGCAGCTTGGCCGTAACAGAAGAGACCCAGTACTTC
once	TRBJ2-7	TRBV14	NA	CASSQERAGEQYF	TGTGCCAGCAGCCAAGAAAGGGCGGGGGAGCAGTACTTC
NA	TRBJ1-6	TRBV21-1	NA	CASSNRPGQLNSPLHF	TGTGCCAGCAGCAACCGACCGGGACAGCTTAATTCACCCCTCCACTTT
NA	TRBJ2-5	TRBV5-4	TRBD2	CASSLGTSGGQRETQYF	TGTGCCAGCAGCCTCGGGACTAGCGGGGGGCAGAGGGAGACCCAGTACTTC
NA	TRBJ1-1	TRBV4-1	NA	CASSQDWGRDTEAFF	TGCGCCAGCAGCCAAGACTGGGGCAGGGACACTGAAGCTTTCTTT
NA	TRBJ2-5	TRBV7-9	TRBD2	CASSLVGGSQETQYF	TGTGCCAGCAGCTTAGTGGGGGGGTCCCAAGAGACCCAGTACTTC
NA	TRBJ2-3	TRBV6-1	TRBD2	CASRPSGGPDTQYF	TGTGCCAGCAGGCCTAGCGGGGGCCCAGATACGCAGTATTTT
NA	TRBJ1-1	TRBV2	TRBD1	CASREDRVNTEAFF	TGTGCCAGCAGGGAGGACAGGGTGAACACTGAAGCTTTCTTT
NA	TRBJ1-6	TRBV9	NA	CASSVATGGGSYNSPLHF	TGTGCCAGCAGCGTAGCTACGGGGGGGGGTTCCTATAATTCACCCCTCCACTTT
NA	TRBJ2-3	TRBV5-1	TRBD2	CASSLGASGETDTQYF	TGCGCCAGCAGCTTGGGGGCTAGCGGGGAAACAGATACGCAGTATTTT
NA	TRBJ2-1	TRBV7-9	TRBD2	CASSLTSRKANEQFF	TGTGCCAGCAGCTTGACTAGCCGGAAGGCCAATGAGCAGTTCTTC
NA	TRBJ2-7	TRBV7-2	TRBD2	CASRPAGTSREQYF	TGTGCCAGCAGACCGGCCGGGACTAGCCGCGAGCAGTACTTC